These T cell receptor beta chains were read from a single sample in a study of blood T cell repertoires in COVID-19. Profiling relied on immunoSEQ multiplex PCR, and the TCRdb table lists in-frame clones only, not all of them. The data contain about 440,000 clones, around 90% of them singletons. The sequenced sample was PBMCs or T cells enriched from blood (not recorded which). These receptors were collected from a woman aged 18-30 years with acute COVID-19. The CDR3 runs from the conserved cysteine through the conserved F or W. The D gene is left open where the match is weak. Expanded clones get a size class; other rows say once, few or many, or leave the size out.

v_gene: TRBV7-9; d_gene: NA; j_gene: TRBJ1-2; abundance: NA; CDR3nt: TGTGCCAGCAGCTTCGGACTTATTGAGGGCTACACCTTC; CDR3aa: CASSFGLIEGYTF
v_gene: TRBV14; d_gene: NA; j_gene: TRBJ1-5; abundance: once; CDR3nt: TGTGCCAGCAGCCAAACGGGGGGTCCAGGGCTCAATCAGCCCCAGCATTTT; CDR3aa: CASSQTGGPGLNQPQHF
v_gene: TRBV5-6; d_gene: TRBD1; j_gene: TRBJ1-3; abundance: NA; CDR3nt: TGTGCCAGCAGCTCCGGGACAGGGGGTTCTACCATATATTTT; CDR3aa: CASSSGTGGSTIYF
v_gene: TRBV20-1; d_gene: TRBD2; j_gene: TRBJ2-3; abundance: NA; CDR3nt: TGCAGTGCTAGTGGTCTAGCGGGGGATTTCCGAGTGACAGATACGCAGTATTTT; CDR3aa: CSASGLAGDFRVTDTQYF
v_gene: TRBV7-2; d_gene: TRBD1; j_gene: TRBJ2-7; abundance: NA; CDR3nt: TGTGCCAGCAGCCTCGACAGGGATTACTACGAGCAGTACTTC; CDR3aa: CASSLDRDYYEQYF
v_gene: TRBV5-4; d_gene: TRBD1; j_gene: TRBJ1-3; abundance: NA; CDR3nt: TGTGCCAGCAGCCTCGGACAGGCGAGATCCTCTGGAAACACCATATATTTT; CDR3aa: CASSLGQARSSGNTIYF
v_gene: TRBV29-1; d_gene: NA; j_gene: TRBJ1-1; abundance: once; CDR3nt: TGCAGCGTGAGGGTGCTGGGGACTGAAGCTTTCTTT; CDR3aa: CSVRVLGTEAFF
v_gene: TRBV28; d_gene: NA; j_gene: TRBJ2-7; abundance: few; CDR3nt: TGTGCCAGCAGTTTAGCGGGACGGGCCTACGAGCAGTACTTC; CDR3aa: CASSLAGRAYEQYF
v_gene: TRBV2; d_gene: NA; j_gene: TRBJ1-5; abundance: NA; CDR3nt: TGTGCCAGCAGCTACGACAGCACCAATCAGCCCCAGCATTTT; CDR3aa: CASSYDSTNQPQHF
v_gene: TRBV7-2; d_gene: NA; j_gene: TRBJ1-2; abundance: NA; CDR3nt: TGTGCCAGCAGCTTAGTGCGACAGGAAGCTAACTATGGCTACACCTTC; CDR3aa: CASSLVRQEANYGYTF
v_gene: TRBV11-2; d_gene: NA; j_gene: TRBJ2-5; abundance: NA; CDR3nt: TGTGCCAGCATGGACAGACAAGAGACCCAGTACTTC; CDR3aa: CASMDRQETQYF
v_gene: TRBV9; d_gene: TRBD2; j_gene: TRBJ2-2; abundance: NA; CDR3nt: TGTGCCAGCAGCGCAACTAGCGGGAGGACCGGGGAGCTGTTTTTT; CDR3aa: CASSATSGRTGELFF
v_gene: TRBV18; d_gene: NA; j_gene: TRBJ2-1; abundance: NA; CDR3nt: TGTGCCAGCTCACCATTCAGGGGACCCTACAATGAGCAGTTCTTC; CDR3aa: CASSPFRGPYNEQFF
v_gene: TRBV4-1; d_gene: NA; j_gene: TRBJ1-5; abundance: NA; CDR3nt: TGCGCCAGCAGCCAAGAGCGGGGCCCCAATCAGCCCCAGCATTTT; CDR3aa: CASSQERGPNQPQHF
v_gene: TRBV21-1; d_gene: NA; j_gene: TRBJ2-7; abundance: NA; CDR3nt: TGTGCCAGCAGCAAAACGAGACAGAAGAGCTCCTACGAGCAGTACTTC; CDR3aa: CASSKTRQKSSYEQYF
v_gene: TRBV4-1; d_gene: TRBD2; j_gene: TRBJ2-7; abundance: NA; CDR3nt: TGCGCCAGCAGCCCGGATCCTAGCGGGAGACACTACGAGCAGTACTTC; CDR3aa: CASSPDPSGRHYEQYF
v_gene: TRBV5-5; d_gene: NA; j_gene: TRBJ2-5; abundance: NA; CDR3nt: TGTGCCAGCAGCTTGAGGTCGGGGGAAGAGACCCAGTACTTC; CDR3aa: CASSLRSGEETQYF
v_gene: TRBV28; d_gene: TRBD1; j_gene: TRBJ1-3; abundance: NA; CDR3nt: TGTGCCAGCAGTTCGGACAGGGCTTACTCTGGAAACACCATATATTTT; CDR3aa: CASSSDRAYSGNTIYF
v_gene: TRBV7-9; d_gene: TRBD1; j_gene: TRBJ1-1; abundance: NA; CDR3nt: TGTGCCAGCAGCTTACTAGGGACAGGGGGAAACACTGAAGCTTTCTTT; CDR3aa: CASSLLGTGGNTEAFF
v_gene: TRBV5-4; d_gene: TRBD2; j_gene: TRBJ2-1; abundance: NA; CDR3nt: TGTGCCAGCAGCTTGCCGACTAGCGGGAGGGCCCGAGAGTTCTTC; CDR3aa: CASSLPTSGRAREFF
v_gene: TRBV18; d_gene: NA; j_gene: TRBJ1-4; abundance: few; CDR3nt: TGTGCCAGCTCACCGGAGGGACGGGCTGAAAAACTGTTTTTT; CDR3aa: CASSPEGRAEKLFF
v_gene: TRBV19; d_gene: NA; j_gene: TRBJ2-7; abundance: NA; CDR3nt: TGTGCCAGTAGTATAGAACAGTCCTACGAGCAGTACTTC; CDR3aa: CASSIEQSYEQYF
v_gene: TRBV10-1; d_gene: TRBD1; j_gene: TRBJ1-1; abundance: NA; CDR3nt: TGCGCCATCAGTAACTTCGGGACAGCCAACACTGAAGCTTTCTTT; CDR3aa: CAISNFGTANTEAFF
v_gene: TRBV29-1; d_gene: TRBD2; j_gene: TRBJ2-7; abundance: NA; CDR3nt: TGCAGCGTTGGGGGGTCTAGCGGGCCGCAGTACTTC; CDR3aa: CSVGGSSGPQYF
v_gene: TRBV5-1; d_gene: NA; j_gene: TRBJ1-3; abundance: NA; CDR3nt: TGCGCCAGCAGCACGACCGGGGTCAGATCTGGAAACACCATATATTTT; CDR3aa: CASSTTGVRSGNTIYF
v_gene: TRBV20-1; d_gene: NA; j_gene: TRBJ2-5; abundance: NA; CDR3nt: TGCAGTGCTAGTCCCAGGGCTGAGACCCAGTACTTC; CDR3aa: CSASPRAETQYF
v_gene: TRBV20-1; d_gene: TRBD1; j_gene: TRBJ1-3; abundance: NA; CDR3nt: TGCAGTGCTAGTGGGGACAGAGACTCTGGAAACACCATATATTTT; CDR3aa: CSASGDRDSGNTIYF
v_gene: TRBV3-1/TRBV3-2; d_gene: NA; j_gene: TRBJ1-1; abundance: once; CDR3nt: TGTGCCAGCAGCCAGGGAAGCGGTCCAGGAGAAGCTTTCTTT; CDR3aa: CASSQGSGPGEAFF
v_gene: TRBV5-8; d_gene: TRBD1; j_gene: TRBJ2-7; abundance: once; CDR3nt: TGTGCCAGCAGCGGAAGAGGACAGGGGATATACGAGCAGTACTTC; CDR3aa: CASSGRGQGIYEQYF